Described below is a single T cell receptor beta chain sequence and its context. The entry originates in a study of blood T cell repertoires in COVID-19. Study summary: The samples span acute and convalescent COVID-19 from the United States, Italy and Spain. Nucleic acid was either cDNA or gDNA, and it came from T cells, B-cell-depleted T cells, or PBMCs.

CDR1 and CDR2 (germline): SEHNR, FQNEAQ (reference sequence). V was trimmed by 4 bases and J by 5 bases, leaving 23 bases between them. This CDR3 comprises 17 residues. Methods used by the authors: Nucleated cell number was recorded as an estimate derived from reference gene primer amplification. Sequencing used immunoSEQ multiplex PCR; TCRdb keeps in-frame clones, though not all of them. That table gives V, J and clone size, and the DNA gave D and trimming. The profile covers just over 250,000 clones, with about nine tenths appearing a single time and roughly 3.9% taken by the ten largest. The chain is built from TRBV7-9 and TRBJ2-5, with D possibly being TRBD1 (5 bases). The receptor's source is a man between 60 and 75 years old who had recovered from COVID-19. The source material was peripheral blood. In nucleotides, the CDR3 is TGTGCCAGCAGCTCCCCTCGGGCAGGGAAGAAGGCGGAGACCCAGTACTTC. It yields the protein CASSSPRAGKKAETQYF.